This T cell receptor (beta chain) appears in the sequencing data of a study of molecular identifiers for immune sequencing clone quantification. Regarding the study as a whole: Clones that had above 20 RNA copies took up over 99% of effector molecules but under 1% in naive cells. Detecting spiked Jurkat TCR RNA from one cell among about a million naive cells was reportedly possible.

Sorting selected naive CD8 T cells with a CD8+CD4-CCR7+CD45RA+ phenotype. Preparation methods for the bulk TCR libraries were those previously described, with listed TCR primers. TCRdb re-called the PCR reads through MiXCR, storing one row per CDR3 protein. The sample lists about 97,000 distinct CDR3 sequences, 24% occurring once. The table lists this clonotype with many counts. No antigen is known for it. The limits of the CDR3 on the DNA are not certain, so only TCRdb's listed CDR3 is given. The CDR3 spans 15 residues, counting both ends. Sequenced input: naive CD8+ T cells from blood, with Jurkat cell RNA spiked in. Subset: FACS-sorted CD8+CD4-CCR7+CD45RA+ naive T cells. The chain uses TRBV7-5 and TRBJ2-7; the table's D gene call, TRBD1, was not cross checked with the DNA. TRBV7-5 is a listed pseudogene. The sequence came from a human donor in good health. Some libraries in this study had Jurkat cell RNA spiked in. CDR3 loop: CISVPEAPATYEQYF.